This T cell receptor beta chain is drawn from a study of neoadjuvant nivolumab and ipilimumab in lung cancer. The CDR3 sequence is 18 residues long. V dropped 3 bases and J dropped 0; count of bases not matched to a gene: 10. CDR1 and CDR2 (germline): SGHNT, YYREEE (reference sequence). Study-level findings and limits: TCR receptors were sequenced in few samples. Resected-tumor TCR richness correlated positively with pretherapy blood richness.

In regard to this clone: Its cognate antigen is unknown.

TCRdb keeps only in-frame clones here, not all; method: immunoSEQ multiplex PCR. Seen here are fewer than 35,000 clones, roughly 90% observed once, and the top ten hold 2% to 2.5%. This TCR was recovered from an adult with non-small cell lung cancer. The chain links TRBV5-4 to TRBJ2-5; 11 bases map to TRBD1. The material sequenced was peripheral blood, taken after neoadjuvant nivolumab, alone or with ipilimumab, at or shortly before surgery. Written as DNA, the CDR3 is TGTGCCAGCAGCTCGGGGACAGGGGGTTTGGGGTACCAAGAGACCCAGTACTTC. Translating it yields CASSSGTGGLGYQETQYF. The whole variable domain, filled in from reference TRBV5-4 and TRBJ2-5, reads ETGVTQSPTHLIKTRGQQVTLRCSSQSGHNTVSWYQQALGQGPQFIFQYYREEENGRGNFPPRFSGLQFPNYSSELNVNALELDDSALYLCASSSGTGGLGYQETQYFGPGTRLLVL.